This T cell receptor beta chain was sequenced in a study of STAT3 mutations in large granular lymphocyte leukemia. Study in general: Roughly half the longitudinally sequenced T-LGLL patients had canonical STAT3 mutations. Notes on the study in general: In T-cell large granular lymphocyte leukemia, about half of patients showed multiple immunodominant subclonotypes.

Only in-frame clones appear in the TCRdb table, and some are missing; sequencing was by immunoSEQ multiplex PCR. The sample shows about 15,000 clones, nearly 95% of them seen only once. V dropped 0 bases and J dropped 9; count of bases not matched to a gene: 13. Germline V CDR1 and CDR2: MGHRA, YSYEKL. This CDR3 is built from 16 residues. This clone was observed a single time. Its antigen remains unknown. The V call is TRBV4-1, the J call TRBJ2-5; 7 bases line up with TRBD2. The source material was peripheral blood mononuclear cells. The TCR was taken from a woman in her 50s with T-cell large granular lymphocyte leukemia. Some clones in this sample may be carry-over from other donors' samples. As DNA, the CDR3 is TGCGCCAGCAGCCAAGATAGACGGGAGGCCCCCGGGTCCCAGTACTTC. Amino acids: CASSQDRREAPGSQYF.